This is a list of T cell receptor beta chains from one sample in a study of radiation and T cells in renal cell carcinoma. Using immunoSEQ multiplex PCR, the repertoire was profiled, and TCRdb retains in-frame clones only, with some absent. Of more than 10,000 clones listed, about 65% are singletons. This sample comprised tumor tissue, obtained from a patient whose treatment was nephrectomy without radiotherapy. The origin of the receptors is a woman over 75 with renal cell carcinoma. Each CDR3 is given with its conserved first and last residue. D genes are given only for firm matches. The size of a clone is reported for some rows only, either as once, few or many, or as a class for expanded clones.

J: TRBJ2-7
size: .
D: .
V: TRBV25-1
CDR3: CASSDPVDRSYEQYF
DNA: TGTGCCAGCAGTGATCCGGTGGACAGATCCTACGAGCAGTACTTC

J: TRBJ1-1
size: .
D: .
V: TRBV2
CDR3: CASSWAGATEAFF
DNA: TGTGCCAGCAGTTGGGCAGGGGCCACTGAAGCTTTCTTT

J: TRBJ1-1
size: .
D: TRBD1
V: TRBV5-1
CDR3: CASSLVALTGTNTEAFF
DNA: TGCGCCAGCAGCTTGGTCGCCCTGACAGGGACGAACACTGAAGCTTTCTTT

J: TRBJ1-4
size: few
D: .
V: TRBV2
CDR3: CASSEMGQSNEKLFF
DNA: TGTGCCAGCAGTGAAATGGGGCAGTCTAATGAAAAACTGTTTTTT

J: TRBJ1-4
size: .
D: TRBD1
V: TRBV5-4
CDR3: CASSDRGQGNEKLFF
DNA: TGTGCCAGCAGCGATAGGGGACAGGGGAATGAAAAACTGTTTTTT

J: TRBJ1-1
size: .
D: .
V: TRBV6-5
CDR3: CASSRQNTEAFF
DNA: TGTGCCAGCAGCCGACAAAACACTGAAGCTTTCTTT

J: TRBJ1-2
size: .
D: .
V: TRBV5-1
CDR3: CASSILGHQDYGYTF
DNA: TGCGCCAGCAGCATTCTGGGACACCAAGACTATGGCTACACCTTC

J: TRBJ2-5
size: .
D: .
V: TRBV5-1
CDR3: CASSLYQETQYF
DNA: TGCGCCAGCAGCTTGTACCAAGAGACCCAGTACTTC

J: TRBJ2-5
size: .
D: .
V: TRBV14
CDR3: CASSQRSVGETQYF
DNA: TGTGCCAGCAGCCAACGATCGGTGGGGGAGACCCAGTACTTC

J: TRBJ2-5
size: .
D: TRBD2
V: TRBV7-2
CDR3: CASSLGGTSGGALQETQYF
DNA: TGTGCCAGCAGCTTAGGAGGGACTAGCGGGGGGGCCCTCCAAGAGACCCAGTACTTC

J: TRBJ2-1
size: .
D: TRBD2
V: TRBV6-4
CDR3: CASSDSSGGVNEQFF
DNA: TGTGCCAGCAGTGACTCAAGCGGGGGGGTCAATGAGCAGTTCTTC

J: TRBJ2-1
size: .
D: .
V: TRBV2
CDR3: CASTRGQTSYNEQFF
DNA: TGTGCCAGCACTCGGGGGCAGACCTCCTACAATGAGCAGTTCTTC

J: TRBJ1-2
size: few
D: .
V: TRBV10-3
CDR3: CAISEERNGYTF
DNA: TGTGCCATCAGTGAGGAACGTAACGGCTACACCTTC

J: TRBJ1-5
size: .
D: .
V: TRBV27
CDR3: CASSPGPGNQPQHF
DNA: TGTGCCAGCAGTCCTGGACCGGGCAATCAGCCCCAGCATTTT